One T cell receptor (beta chain) is described in this entry. The antigen is not known. This specimen comes from a study of shared clonotypes between healthy human individuals. Looking at the study overall: Per donor, three plates held CD4 naive cells, three held CD4 memory, two held CD8 naive and one held CD8 memory.

Libraries were prepared by immunoSEQ multiplex PCR; TCRdb keeps only in-frame clonotypes and omits some of them. In the table there are approximately 2.3 million clones, approximately 95% of which are singletons. Study-level results: As a rule, naive subsets had a larger estimated richness than memory subsets. The study found lower generation probabilities in non-shared clonotypes than in those shared by all four donors.

Naive CD4+ cells were CD45RA-selected; the remaining cells were memory. Sequenced material: naive CD4+ T cells from PBMCs. Subset in this sample: CD45RA+ positively selected. This sequence was found in a man younger than 30 in good health. Some clones in this sample may be carry-over from other donors' samples.

CDR3 nucleotides: TGTGCCAGCAGTCCCAGGAGCTCTGGGGCCAACGTCCTGACTTTC. Its protein is CASSPRSSGANVLTF. V usage is TRBV6-4 and J usage is TRBJ2-6; D is unresolved. CDR1 and CDR2 from the germline V gene are MRHNA and SNTAGT. Trimming pared 5 bases from V and 0 bases from J, leaving 8 bases between. CDR3 length equals 15 residues.